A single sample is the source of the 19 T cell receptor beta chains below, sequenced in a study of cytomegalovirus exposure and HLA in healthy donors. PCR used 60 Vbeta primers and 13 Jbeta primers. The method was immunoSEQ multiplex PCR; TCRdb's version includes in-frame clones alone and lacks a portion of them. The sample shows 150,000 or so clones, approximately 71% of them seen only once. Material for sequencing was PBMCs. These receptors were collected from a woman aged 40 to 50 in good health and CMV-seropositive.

Here the CDR3 reads CASSGSLNANTGELFF. CDR3 nucleotide sequence: TGTGCCAGCAGCGGCTCTTTAAATGCGAACACCGGGGAGCTGTTTTTT. The V call is TRBV7-6, the J call TRBJ2-2; D unresolved. CDR3 length: 16 residues. CDR1 and CDR2 (germline): SGHVS, FNYEAQ. The germline V and J ends were trimmed by 5 bases and 0 bases, with 13 bases remaining between them.

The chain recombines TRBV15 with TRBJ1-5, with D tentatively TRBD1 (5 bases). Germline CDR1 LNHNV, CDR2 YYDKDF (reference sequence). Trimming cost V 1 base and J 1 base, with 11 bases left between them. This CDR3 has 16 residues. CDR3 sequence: CATSRGKRQSNQPQHF. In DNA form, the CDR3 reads TGTGCCACCAGCAGAGGGAAAAGACAGAGCAATCAGCCCCAGCATTTT.

In DNA, the CDR3 is TGCGCCAGCAGCTTCGGAACAGGGGGAGGCTATGGCTACACCTTC. Its protein is CASSFGTGGGYGYTF. V gene TRBV5-1 combines with J gene TRBJ1-2; 8 nucleotides match TRBD1. Germline V gives CDR1 SGHRS, CDR2 YFSETQ. V lost 2 bases, J lost 4 bases, and 7 bases stayed unmatched. The CDR3 is 15 amino acids.

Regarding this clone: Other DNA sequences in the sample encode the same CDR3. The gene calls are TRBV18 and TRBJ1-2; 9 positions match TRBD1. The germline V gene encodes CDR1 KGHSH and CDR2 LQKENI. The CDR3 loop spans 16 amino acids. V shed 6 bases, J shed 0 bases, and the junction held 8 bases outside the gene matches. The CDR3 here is CASSGQGASPNYGYTF. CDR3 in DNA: TGTGCCAGCTCGGGACAGGGAGCGTCCCCTAACTATGGCTACACCTTC.

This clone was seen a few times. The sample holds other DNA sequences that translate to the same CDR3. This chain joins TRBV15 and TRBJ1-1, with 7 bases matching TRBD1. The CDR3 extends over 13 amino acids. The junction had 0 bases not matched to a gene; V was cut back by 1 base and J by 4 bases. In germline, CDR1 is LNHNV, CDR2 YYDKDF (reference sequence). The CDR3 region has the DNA TGTGCCACCAGCAGAGCAGGGGGCACTGAAGCTTTCTTT. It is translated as CATSRAGGTEAFF.

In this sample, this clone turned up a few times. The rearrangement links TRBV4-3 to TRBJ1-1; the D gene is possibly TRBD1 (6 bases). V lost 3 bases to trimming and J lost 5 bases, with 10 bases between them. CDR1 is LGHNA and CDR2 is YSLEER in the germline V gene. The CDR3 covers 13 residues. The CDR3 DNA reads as TGCGCCAGCAGCCATCTGGGACAAACTGAAGCTTTCTTT. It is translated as CASSHLGQTEAFF.

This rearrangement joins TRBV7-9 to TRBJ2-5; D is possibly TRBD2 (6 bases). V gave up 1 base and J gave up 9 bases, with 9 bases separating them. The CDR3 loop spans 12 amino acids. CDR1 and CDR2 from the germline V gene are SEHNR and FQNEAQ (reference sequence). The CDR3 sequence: CASSLGGGAQYF. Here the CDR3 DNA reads TGTGCCAGCAGCTTAGGTGGAGGGGCCCAGTACTTC.

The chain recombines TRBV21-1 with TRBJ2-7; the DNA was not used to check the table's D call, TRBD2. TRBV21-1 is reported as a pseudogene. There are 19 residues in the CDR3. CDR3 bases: TGTGCCAGCAGCAAAAGGGGTGGAGCGGGAGATTTACAAGGCTACGAGCAGTACTTC. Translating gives CASSKRGGAGDLQGYEQYF.

CDR3 amino acids: CASSVGLAGLYNEQFF. The CDR3 DNA reads TGTGCCAGTAGTGTCGGACTAGCGGGACTCTACAATGAGCAGTTCTTC. The chain joins TRBV19 to TRBJ2-1, with 12 bases matching TRBD2. The CDR3 extends over 16 amino acids. V was clipped by 5 bases and J by 3 bases; unmatched bases: 5. Looked up from germline, CDR1 is LNHDA and CDR2 is SQIVND (reference sequence).

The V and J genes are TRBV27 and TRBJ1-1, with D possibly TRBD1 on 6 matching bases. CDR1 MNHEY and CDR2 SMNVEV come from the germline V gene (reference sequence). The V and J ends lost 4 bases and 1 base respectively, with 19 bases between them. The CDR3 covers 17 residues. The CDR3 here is CASSSFSYREKNTEAFF. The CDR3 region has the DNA TGTGCCAGCAGTTCTTTCTCCTACAGGGAAAAGAACACTGAAGCTTTCTTT.

Here the CDR3 reads CSVKVSGGETQYF. DNA of the CDR3: TGCAGCGTTAAGGTCTCGGGTGGGGAGACCCAGTACTTC. V usage is TRBV29-1 and J usage is TRBJ2-5; D unclear. CDR3 length equals 13 residues. Germline values: CDR1 SQVTM, CDR2 ANQGSEA. Deletions cut 5 bases from V and 5 bases from J, with 15 bases between.

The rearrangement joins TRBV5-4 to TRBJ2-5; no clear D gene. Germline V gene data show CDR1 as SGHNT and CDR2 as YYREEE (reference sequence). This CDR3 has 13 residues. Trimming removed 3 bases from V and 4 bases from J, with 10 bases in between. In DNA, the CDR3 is TGTGCCAGCAGCTCGGTGGTTCCAGAGACCCAGTACTTC. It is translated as CASSSVVPETQYF.

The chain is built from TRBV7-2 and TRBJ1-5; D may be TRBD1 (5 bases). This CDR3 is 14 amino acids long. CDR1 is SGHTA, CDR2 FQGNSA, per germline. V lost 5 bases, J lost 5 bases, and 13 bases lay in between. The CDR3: CASSADRSYQPQHF. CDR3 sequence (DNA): TGTGCCAGCAGCGCCGACAGATCCTATCAGCCCCAGCATTTT.

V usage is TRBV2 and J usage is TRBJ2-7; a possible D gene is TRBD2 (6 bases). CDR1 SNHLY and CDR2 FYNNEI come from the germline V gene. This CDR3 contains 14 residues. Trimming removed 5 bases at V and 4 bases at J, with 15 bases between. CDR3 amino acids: CASSRGGGAYEQYF. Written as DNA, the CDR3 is TGTGCCAGCAGTAGAGGTGGAGGGGCTTACGAGCAGTACTTC.

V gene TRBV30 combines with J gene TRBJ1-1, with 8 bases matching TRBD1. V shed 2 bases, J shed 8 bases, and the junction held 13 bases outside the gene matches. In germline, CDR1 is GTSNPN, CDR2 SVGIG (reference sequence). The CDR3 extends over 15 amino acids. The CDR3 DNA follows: TGTGCCTGGAGTCCCAACGGACAGGGTGGGTGGGAAGCTTTCTTT. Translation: CAWSPNGQGGWEAFF.

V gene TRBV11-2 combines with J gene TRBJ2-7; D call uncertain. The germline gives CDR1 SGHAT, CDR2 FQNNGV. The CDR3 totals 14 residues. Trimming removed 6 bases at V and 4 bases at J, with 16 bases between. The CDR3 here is CASSLVLGDYEQYF. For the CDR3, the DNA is TGTGCCAGCAGTCTCGTCCTGGGCGATTACGAGCAGTACTTC.

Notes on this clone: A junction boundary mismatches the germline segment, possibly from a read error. Here the CDR3 reads CASSEVRQGAGYF. The CDR3 region has the DNA TGTGCCAGCAGTGAAGTCCGACAGGGAGCTGGCTACTTC. This sequence joins TRBV6-1 and TRBJ1-2; 7 positions match TRBD1. Germline V gives CDR1 MNHNS, CDR2 SASEGT. The CDR3 runs to 13 residues.

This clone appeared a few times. CDR3 DNA sequence: TGTGCCAGCAGTGAGGGGGACAGGCCTTCCGATGGCTACACCTTC. Its protein is CASSEGDRPSDGYTF. J is TRBJ1-2 and V is TRBV6-1, with 8 bases that match TRBD1. The trim removed 3 bases at V and 6 bases at J, leaving 9 bases unmatched. This CDR3 spans 15 amino acids. Per germline, CDR1 MNHNS and CDR2 SASEGT.

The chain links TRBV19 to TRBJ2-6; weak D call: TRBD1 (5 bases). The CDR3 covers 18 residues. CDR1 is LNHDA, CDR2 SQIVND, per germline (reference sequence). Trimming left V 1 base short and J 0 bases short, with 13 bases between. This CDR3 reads CASSIGFKGRSGANVLTF. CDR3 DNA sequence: TGTGCCAGTAGTATAGGGTTCAAGGGGCGCTCTGGGGCCAACGTCCTGACTTTC.